Following are 5 T cell receptor beta chains from one sample sequenced in a study of cytomegalovirus exposure and HLA in healthy donors. With 60 Vbeta and 13 Jbeta primers, the PCR was carried out. This table comes from immunoSEQ multiplex PCR, and its TCRdb copy is limited to in-frame clones, with some not included. The data contain about 120,000 clones, around 70% of them singletons. The sequenced sample was PBMCs. Source of these receptors: a man aged 30 to 45 in good health and CMV-seropositive.

This chain links TRBV19 with TRBJ2-7, with a weak D call TRBD1 (6 bases). The CDR3 is 17 amino acids. V lost 3 bases and J lost 5, with 23 bases in between. Germline V gives CDR1 LNHDA, CDR2 SQIVND (reference sequence). Written as DNA, the CDR3 is TGTGCCAGTAGTATCTATCCGTTACAGGGCCCCTTGGACGAGCAGTACTTC. Encoded protein: CASSIYPLQGPLDEQYF.

The gene calls are TRBV19 and TRBJ1-5; D gene ambiguous. CDR1 and CDR2 (germline): LNHDA, SQIVND (reference sequence). The CDR3 extends over 13 amino acids. V dropped 4 bases and J dropped 3 bases, with 7 bases sitting between them. The CDR3 loop reads CASSRGINQPQHF. The CDR3, as DNA: TGTGCCAGTAGTAGAGGGATCAATCAGCCCCAGCATTTT.

This chain links TRBV10-3 with TRBJ2-5; a possible D gene is TRBD2 (6 bases). This CDR3 is built from 14 residues. V was pared by 3 bases and J by 2 bases, with 10 bases between. Germline lookup yields CDR1 ENHRY and CDR2 SYGVKD. CDR3: CAISDGGAQETQYF. The CDR3 bases are TGTGCCATCAGTGATGGCGGGGCACAAGAGACCCAGTACTTC.

There are a few counts of this clone. The J gene is TRBJ2-1, the V gene TRBV4-2; the match to TRBD2 covers 9 bases. Germline loops: CDR1 LGHNA, CDR2 YNFKEQ. The CDR3 sequence is 16 residues long. The J segment lost 4 bases and the V segment lost 0 bases, leaving 4 bases of the junction unmatched. CDR3 sequence (DNA): TGTGCCAGCAGCCAAGAGCCTAGCGGGATATACAATGAGCAGTTCTTC. Translating it yields CASSQEPSGIYNEQFF.

V usage is TRBV6-5 and J usage is TRBJ2-7, with 8 bases aligning to TRBD2. CDR3 length equals 14 residues. The trim removed 6 bases at V and 4 bases at J, leaving 8 bases unmatched. Germline V gene lookup returns CDR1 MNHEY and CDR2 SVGAGI. Here the CDR3 DNA reads TGTGCCAGCAGCCCCGGGAGGGGGAGGTACGAGCAGTACGTC. The encoded protein is CASSPGRGRYEQYV.